This T cell receptor (beta chain) appears in the sequencing data of a study of blood T cell repertoires in COVID-19. Turning to the study itself: Spain, Italy and the United States supplied samples that represented acute and convalescent COVID-19. PBMCs, B-cell-depleted T cells, or T cells were the source of the cDNA or gDNA that made up the material.

The ends lost 4 bases at V and 9 bases at J; junction bases unmatched: 6. Germline CDR1 is SGHRS and CDR2 is YFSETQ. This CDR3 has 15 amino acids. In the source study's methods: Estimation of nucleated cell counts relied on the amplification of reference gene primers. Libraries were prepared by immunoSEQ multiplex PCR; TCRdb keeps only in-frame clonotypes and omits some of them. That table gives V, J and clone size, and the DNA gave D and trimming. The sample contains roughly 140,000 clones, 75% to 85% of which appear only once. The specimen sequenced was peripheral blood. V is TRBV5-1 and J is TRBJ2-1, with 14 bases identical to TRBD2. The TCR was taken from a woman between 45 and 60 years old in a cohort sampled during active or convalescent COVID-19. CDR3 sequence: CASSQGTSGGTEQFF. In DNA form, the CDR3 reads TGCGCCAGCAGCCAGGGGACTAGCGGGGGCACTGAGCAGTTCTTC.